Shown below are 20 T cell receptor beta chains from a single sample sequenced in a study of T cells expressing NK-cell markers. TCRdb re-called the 5' RACE reads, yielding one record per CDR3 amino acid sequence without DNA. Its clone listing holds 250,000 or so distinct CDR3 sequences. The specimen was blood T cells: a sorted CD56 or NKG2C T cell subset, CD4+ or CD8+ T cells, or bulk PBMC T cells (not recorded which). These receptors were obtained from a woman between 18 and 70 years old in good health.

The genes are TRBV7-2 and TRBJ2-1. Per the germline V gene, CDR1 is SGHTA and CDR2 is FQGNSA. The CDR3 runs 16 residues. This CDR3 is CASSFGGPNPYNEQFF.

The rearrangement joins TRBV20-1 to TRBJ1-5; TCRdb calls TRBD1, which cannot be checked without DNA. The germline CDR1 and CDR2 sequences are DFQATT and SNEGSKA (reference sequence). The CDR3 contains 14 residues. CDR3 loop: CSARGGGSDQPQHF.

This sequence joins TRBV6-2 or TRBV6-3 and TRBJ1-2; TCRdb designates TRBD1, a call that cannot be tested without DNA. The CDR3 is 15 amino acids. Germline CDR1 MNHEY, CDR2 SVGEGT. The CDR3 protein is CASSWPNRENYGYTF.

V is TRBV6-5 and J is TRBJ2-5; TCRdb calls TRBD2, which cannot be checked without DNA. CDR3 size: 16 residues. Per the germline V gene, CDR1 is MNHEY and CDR2 is SVGAGI. CDR3: CASSYGLAKGGETQYF.

V and J are TRBV7-2 and TRBJ2-5; TCRdb indicates TRBD1, and absent DNA this call remains unverified. The CDR3 contains 14 residues. Germline V lookup: CDR1 SGHTA, CDR2 FQGNSA. The CDR3 here is CASSRTGVQETQYF.

CDR3 protein: CASSQDIDRRETQYF. The genes are TRBV4-3 and TRBJ2-5; the TCRdb call, TRBD2, lacks DNA for checking. This CDR3 contains 15 residues. Germline V gene lookup returns CDR1 LGHNA and CDR2 YSLEER.

The chain's CDR3 is CASRTTGGAPGELFF. The V call is TRBV5-1, the J call TRBJ2-2; TCRdb picks TRBD1, but there is no DNA to check that call. From germline, CDR1 is SGHRS and CDR2 YFSETQ. CDR3 length: 15 residues. Drawing the rest from reference TRBV5-1 and TRBJ2-2, the complete variable domain is KAGVTQTPRYLIKTRGQQVTLSCSPISGHRSVSWYQQTPGQGLQFLFEYFSETQRNKGNFPGRFSGRQFSNSRSEMNVSTLELGDSALYLCASRTTGGAPGELFFGEGSRLTVL.

The CDR3: CASSPGGTGELFF. The rearrangement joins TRBV7-3 to TRBJ2-2; no DNA is available, so the TRBD1 call from TCRdb remains unchecked. Germline CDR1 reads SGHTA; CDR2 reads FQGTGA. This CDR3 has 13 amino acids. The full variable domain, in which reference TRBV7-3 and TRBJ2-2 provide the parts outside the CDR3, is GAGVSQTPSNKVTEKGKYVELRCDPISGHTALYWYRQSLGQGPEFLIYFQGTGAADDSGLPNDRFFAVRPEGSVSTLKIQRTERGDSAVYLCASSPGGTGELFFGEGSRLTVL.

V is TRBV3-1 and J is TRBJ2-1; the TCRdb call, TRBD1, lacks DNA for checking. The CDR3 extends over 18 amino acids. Germline V gives CDR1 LGHDT, CDR2 YNNKEL (reference sequence). This CDR3 reads CASSQVPGSDRRGVEQFF.

The CDR3 reads CASSSTGTGNNLYGYTF. The gene calls are TRBV5-1 and TRBJ1-2; absent DNA, TCRdb's TRBD1 call cannot be checked. CDR1 and CDR2 (germline): SGHRS, YFSETQ. The CDR3 sequence is 17 residues long.

V gene TRBV6-5 combines with J gene TRBJ1-5; the D call from TCRdb, TRBD1, cannot be confirmed without DNA. The CDR3 spans 17 residues. The germline gives CDR1 MNHEY, CDR2 SVGAGI. This CDR3 is CASSSGSGTGGLQPQHF.

The genes are TRBV19 and TRBJ1-1; the TCRdb D gene call, TRBD1, has no DNA to confirm it. Looked up from germline, CDR1 is LNHDA and CDR2 is SQIVND (reference sequence). The CDR3 contains 13 residues. The CDR3 sequence is CASKNQKGTEAFF.

The chain is built from TRBV12-3 or TRBV12-4 and TRBJ2-7. This CDR3 spans 11 amino acids. CDR3 loop: CASRGIYEQYF.

This chain joins TRBV20-1 and TRBJ2-7. Germline-derived CDR1 and CDR2 are DFQATT and SNEGSKA (reference sequence). The CDR3 is made up of 11 amino acids. This chain's CDR3 is CSARVTYEQYF.

The chain recombines TRBV5-5 with TRBJ2-3. The CDR3 consists of 13 residues. The germline V gene encodes CDR1 SGHKS and CDR2 YYEKEE (reference sequence). CDR3 loop: CASSRQVADTQYF.

The chain is built from TRBV20-1 and TRBJ2-7; no DNA is available, so the TRBD2 call from TCRdb remains unchecked. CDR1 DFQATT and CDR2 SNEGSKA come from the germline V gene (reference sequence). The CDR3 runs 14 residues. CDR3 region: CSASPSGLSYEQYF.

The chain has TRBV4-1 and TRBJ1-2; TCRdb names TRBD1, which stays unverified in the absence of DNA. Germline V lookup: CDR1 MGHRA, CDR2 YSYEKL. The CDR3 totals 16 residues. CDR3 region: CASSQSDLTGHYGYTF.

The chain couples TRBV6-5 to TRBJ2-2; TCRdb outputs TRBD2, but without DNA this stays unchecked. Looked up from germline, CDR1 is MNHEY and CDR2 is SVGAGI. The CDR3 spans 14 residues. This chain's CDR3 is CASSYGTLIGELFF.

This rearrangement joins TRBV25-1 to TRBJ1-4; TCRdb returns TRBD1, unconfirmable since there is no DNA. The CDR3 covers 12 residues. Germline lookup yields CDR1 MGHDK and CDR2 SYGVNS. CDR3 in amino acids: CASSEIQGILFF.

The chain uses TRBV20-1 and TRBJ2-1; no DNA is available, so the TRBD2 call from TCRdb remains unchecked. This CDR3 has 16 residues. Germline V gene sequence: CDR1 DFQATT, CDR2 SNEGSKA (reference sequence). The CDR3 loop is CSARIATSGSYNEQFF.